This T cell receptor (beta chain) was retrieved from a study of blood T cells in healthy people across ages. Study-wide results and limits: PBMCs went unsorted, and a conclusive naive versus antigen-experienced comparison was therefore prevented.

The junction had 6 bases not matched to a gene; V was cut back by 3 bases and J by 6 bases. This CDR3 is 14 amino acids long. Germline loops: CDR1 SEHNR, CDR2 FQNEAQ (reference sequence). PCR was performed a second time for about 7 to 12 cycles using a sample-barcoded 5' primer and a J-beta primer mix. Every molecule of cDNA carried a tag from a template-switch adaptor with 12 random nucleotides. MiXCR was run by TCRdb on the 5' RACE reads, yielding one entry per CDR3 protein. The table shows 750,000 or so distinct CDR3 sequences, with roughly 25% occurring only once. A minimum of 5 micrograms of total RNA was extracted per sample. Details on this clonotype: Its antigen is currently unknown.

The sample was also reused in another study, on T cells of mothers and their children. That report adds: A few mothers and their six children, all healthy Caucasians, donated.

Specimen: blood. The sequence was obtained from a boy aged 5-17 years in good health. This chain connects TRBV7-9 to TRBJ2-7; 9 bases line up with TRBD1. In DNA, the CDR3 is TGTGCCAGCAGCTTTCGGGACAGGGCCTCCGAGCAGTACTTC. As protein: CASSFRDRASEQYF.